Below are 19 T cell receptor beta chains sequenced from a single sample in a study of OX40 agonist ivuxolimab in advanced cancers. Sequencing was performed with immunoSEQ multiplex PCR; in TCRdb, only in-frame clones are kept and a portion is missing. This table has 65,000 to 95,000 clones, 88% appearing once. Sequences were derived from CD4+ or CD8+ T cells sorted from blood, sampled in a trial of the OX40 agonist ivuxolimab. The receptors stem from an adult with an advanced solid tumor such as melanoma, head and neck, liver or kidney cancer.

This clone was seen a few times. The rearrangement links TRBV5-1 to TRBJ1-1; D ambiguous. Germline loops: CDR1 SGHRS, CDR2 YFSETQ. The CDR3 is 14 amino acids. Trimming stripped 1 base from V and 1 base from J, with 8 bases between. Here the CDR3 reads CASSLSGSNTEAFF. The DNA of the CDR3 is TGCGCCAGCAGCTTGTCAGGCTCGAACACTGAAGCTTTCTTT. Based on the CDR3 plus reference TRBV5-1 and TRBJ1-1, the full variable domain is KAGVTQTPRYLIKTRGQQVTLSCSPISGHRSVSWYQQTPGQGLQFLFEYFSETQRNKGNFPGRFSGRQFSNSRSEMNVSTLELGDSALYLCASSLSGSNTEAFFGQGTRLTVV.

V usage is TRBV5-1 and J usage is TRBJ1-2; 7 nucleotides match TRBD1. CDR3 length equals 14 residues. Looked up from germline, CDR1 is SGHRS and CDR2 is YFSETQ. V lost 0 bases and J lost 3; bases outside the gene matches: 2. The CDR3 here is CASSLEGADYGYTF. In nucleotides, the CDR3 is TGCGCCAGCAGCTTGGAGGGGGCGGACTATGGCTACACCTTC.

This clone was observed once. The chain links TRBV4-1 to TRBJ1-2; D remains unclear. The CDR3 is 13 amino acids. From germline, CDR1 is MGHRA and CDR2 YSYEKL. The germline V and J ends were trimmed by 4 bases and 4 bases, with 10 bases remaining between them. CDR3 in amino acids: CASSPGLSYGYTF. The CDR3 DNA reads TGCGCCAGCAGCCCCGGACTTAGCTATGGCTACACCTTC.

This chain uses TRBV18 with TRBJ1-5; 7 nucleotides align to TRBD1. The ends lost 4 bases at V and 0 bases at J; junction bases unmatched: 3. Germline CDR1 is KGHSH and CDR2 is LQKENI. The CDR3 is 15 amino acids. As DNA, the CDR3 is TGTGCCAGCTCACGACAGGGAAATAGCAATCAGCCCCAGCATTTT. Encoded protein: CASSRQGNSNQPQHF.

This clone was counted only a few times. The chain joins TRBV11-2 to TRBJ1-3; D is undetermined. CDR1 SGHAT and CDR2 FQNNGV come from the germline V gene. The V and J ends lost 0 bases and 6 bases respectively, with 9 bases between them. CDR3 length equals 14 residues. The CDR3 region is CASSLDDDLNTIYF. DNA for the CDR3: TGTGCCAGCAGCTTAGACGATGACCTAAACACCATATATTTT.

V gene TRBV7-2 combines with J gene TRBJ1-1; D might be TRBD1 (5 bases). V dropped 5 bases and J dropped 7 bases, with 17 bases sitting between them. Germline CDR1 reads SGHTA; CDR2 reads FQGNSA. CDR3 size: 14 residues. The CDR3 DNA follows: TGTGCCAGCAGCCCTGGCGGGGCAGCAAATGAAGCTTTCTTT. It is translated as CASSPGGAANEAFF.

The chain recombines TRBV6-5 with TRBJ1-1; D ambiguous. The V gene's germline CDR1 is MNHEY and CDR2 SVGAGI. V lost 0 bases, J lost 11 bases, and 10 bases lay in between. The CDR3 consists of 12 residues. The CDR3 DNA is TGTGCCAGCAGTTACTCGGGTCGGAGGGCTTTCTTT. It yields the protein CASSYSGRRAFF.

The chain recombines TRBV5-5 with TRBJ2-1, with unresolved D. The CDR3 runs to 16 residues. V lost 4 bases and J lost 0, with 14 bases in between. Germline CDR1 and CDR2: SGHKS and YYEKEE (reference sequence). The CDR3 region is CASSAGRVSSYNEQFF. In nucleotides, the CDR3 is TGTGCCAGCAGCGCCGGCCGAGTAAGCTCCTACAATGAGCAGTTCTTC. Full variable domain (outside the CDR3, taken from reference TRBV5-5 and TRBJ2-1): DAGVTQSPTHLIKTRGQQVTLRCSPISGHKSVSWYQQVLGQGPQFIFQYYEKEERGRGNFPDRFSARQFPNYSSELNVNALLLGDSALYLCASSAGRVSSYNEQFFGPGTRLTVL.

The CDR3 is CASRVALANTGELFF. The CDR3 nucleotides are TGTGCCAGCAGAGTTGCACTCGCGAACACCGGGGAGCTGTTTTTT. The chain uses TRBV28 and TRBJ2-2; D is uncertain. The CDR3 has 15 amino acids. V lost 6 bases and J lost 0, with 11 bases in between. Germline V gene lookup returns CDR1 MDHEN and CDR2 SYDVKM.

The chain combines TRBV5-1 with TRBJ2-5; maybe TRBD1 (5 bases). The V end lost 2 bases, the J end lost 3 bases, and 8 bases lay between the germline ends. Germline values: CDR1 SGHRS, CDR2 YFSETQ. The CDR3 is 13 amino acids. Here the CDR3 DNA reads TGCGCCAGCAGCTTCGGCAGGGAAGAGACCCAGTACTTC. Translation: CASSFGREETQYF.

The J gene is TRBJ2-7, the V gene TRBV18; D unclear. CDR1 and CDR2 from the germline V gene are KGHSH and LQKENI. The CDR3 spans 13 residues. V was shortened by 2 bases and J by 2 bases, with 7 bases between the two germline ends. This chain's CDR3 is CASSPADTYEQYF. CDR3 in DNA: TGTGCCAGCTCACCAGCAGATACCTACGAGCAGTACTTC.

This clone was seen a single time. The rearrangement uses TRBV5-1 and TRBJ2-7; D possibly corresponds to TRBD1 (7 bases). Germline V lookup: CDR1 SGHRS, CDR2 YFSETQ. The CDR3 loop spans 14 amino acids. V was pared by 1 base and J by 3 bases, with 11 bases between. The CDR3 bases are TGCGCCAGCAGCTTGCAGGGGGGTATCTACGAGCAGTACTTC. It translates to CASSLQGGIYEQYF. Full variable domain (remainder filled in from reference TRBV5-1 and TRBJ2-7): KAGVTQTPRYLIKTRGQQVTLSCSPISGHRSVSWYQQTPGQGLQFLFEYFSETQRNKGNFPGRFSGRQFSNSRSEMNVSTLELGDSALYLCASSLQGGIYEQYFGPGTRLTVT.

The CDR3 DNA follows: TGCGCCAGCAGCTTTGTCGGGGGGCCAGATACGCAGTATTTT. It encodes CASSFVGGPDTQYF. The J gene is TRBJ2-3, the V gene TRBV5-1; possible D gene TRBD2, 7 bases. Germline V lookup: CDR1 SGHRS, CDR2 YFSETQ. Trimming took 2 bases from V and 4 from J, leaving 11 bases between them. The CDR3 loop spans 14 amino acids. The full variable domain, in which reference TRBV5-1 and TRBJ2-3 provide the parts outside the CDR3, is KAGVTQTPRYLIKTRGQQVTLSCSPISGHRSVSWYQQTPGQGLQFLFEYFSETQRNKGNFPGRFSGRQFSNSRSEMNVSTLELGDSALYLCASSFVGGPDTQYFGPGTRLTVL.

The rearrangement joins TRBV28 to TRBJ2-5, with D possibly being TRBD1 (6 bases). Germline values: CDR1 MDHEN, CDR2 SYDVKM. V was shortened by 10 bases and J by 2 bases, with 44 bases between the two germline ends. The CDR3 has 23 residues. The CDR3: CATGHLGLREVKWGRLLQETQYF. Here the CDR3 DNA reads TGTGCCACGGGACATTTGGGGTTAAGAGAAGTTAAGTGGGGGCGTCTCCTGCAAGAGACCCAGTACTTC.

This chain connects TRBV5-6 to TRBJ2-1; 8 bases agree with TRBD2. This CDR3 is built from 13 residues. The V and J ends lost 0 bases and 12 bases, in that order; junction bases with no gene match: 5. Germline-derived CDR1 and CDR2 are SGHDT and YYEEEE. CDR3 sequence: CASSLAGTRWQFF. CDR3 DNA sequence: TGTGCCAGCAGCTTGGCCGGGACTAGGTGGCAGTTCTTC.

The rearrangement joins TRBV19 to TRBJ1-1; TRBD1 matches at 8 bases. The CDR3 loop spans 13 amino acids. V dropped 7 bases and J dropped 5; count of bases not matched to a gene: 6. CDR1 is LNHDA and CDR2 is SQIVND in the germline V gene (reference sequence). CDR3 DNA: TGTGCCAGTATTCAGGGGGCGGCGACTGAAGCTTTCTTT. Translating gives CASIQGAATEAFF.

The chain recombines TRBV2 with TRBJ1-1; 8 bases align to TRBD1. The CDR3 is 17 residues long. Germline V gene sequence: CDR1 SNHLY, CDR2 FYNNEI. V lost 5 bases and J lost 5; bases outside the gene matches: 16. The CDR3 bases are TGTGCCAGCAGTCGTCAATCCGGGACAGGTAGGGATACTGAAGCTTTCTTT. Its translation: CASSRQSGTGRDTEAFF.

CDR3 amino acids: CASSFSPGANVLTF. The CDR3 coding sequence is TGTGCCAGCAGCTTTAGTCCTGGGGCCAACGTCCTGACTTTC. The V and J genes are TRBV7-2 and TRBJ2-6; D not certain. The germline V gene encodes CDR1 SGHTA and CDR2 FQGNSA. Trimming stripped 3 bases from V and 2 bases from J, with 5 bases between. The CDR3 runs 14 residues.

The sample holds one count of this clone. This sequence joins TRBV5-1 and TRBJ2-5, with 13 bases fitting TRBD2. CDR3 size: 17 residues. The germline gives CDR1 SGHRS, CDR2 YFSETQ. The ends lost 4 bases at V and 1 base at J; junction bases unmatched: 7. CDR3 region: CASSPGLAGHTQETQYF. CDR3 coding DNA: TGCGCCAGCAGCCCGGGACTAGCGGGGCATACCCAAGAGACCCAGTACTTC. The full variable domain, rest sourced from reference TRBV5-1 and TRBJ2-5, is KAGVTQTPRYLIKTRGQQVTLSCSPISGHRSVSWYQQTPGQGLQFLFEYFSETQRNKGNFPGRFSGRQFSNSRSEMNVSTLELGDSALYLCASSPGLAGHTQETQYFGPGTRLLVL.